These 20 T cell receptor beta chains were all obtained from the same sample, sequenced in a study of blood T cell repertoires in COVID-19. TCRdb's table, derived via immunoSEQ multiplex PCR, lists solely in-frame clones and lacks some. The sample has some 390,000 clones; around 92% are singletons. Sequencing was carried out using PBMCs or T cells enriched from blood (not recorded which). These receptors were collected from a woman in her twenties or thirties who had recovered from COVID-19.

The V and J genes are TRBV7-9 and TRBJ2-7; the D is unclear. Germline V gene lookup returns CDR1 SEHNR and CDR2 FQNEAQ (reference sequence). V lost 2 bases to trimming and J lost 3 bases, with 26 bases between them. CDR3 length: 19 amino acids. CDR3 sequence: CASSLPAGSERVGIYEQYF. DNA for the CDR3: TGTGCCAGCAGCTTACCCGCCGGCAGCGAAAGAGTAGGTATCTACGAGCAGTACTTC.

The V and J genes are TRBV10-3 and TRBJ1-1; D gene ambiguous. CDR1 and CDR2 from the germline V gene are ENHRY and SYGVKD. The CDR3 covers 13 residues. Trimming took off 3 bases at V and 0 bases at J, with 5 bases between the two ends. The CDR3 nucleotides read TGTGCCATCAGTGAAAGCATGAACACTGAAGCTTTCTTT. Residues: CAISESMNTEAFF.

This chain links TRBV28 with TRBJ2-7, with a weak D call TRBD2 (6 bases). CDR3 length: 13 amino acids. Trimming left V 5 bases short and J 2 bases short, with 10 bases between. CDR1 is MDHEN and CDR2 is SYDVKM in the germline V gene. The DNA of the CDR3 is TGTGCCAGCAGTCGGGACTCCACCTACGAGCAGTACTTC. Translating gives CASSRDSTYEQYF.

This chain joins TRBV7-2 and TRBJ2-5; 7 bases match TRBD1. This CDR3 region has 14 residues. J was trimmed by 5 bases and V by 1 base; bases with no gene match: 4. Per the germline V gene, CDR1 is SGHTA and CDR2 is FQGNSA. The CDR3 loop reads CASSLDRGWETQYF. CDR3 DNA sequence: TGTGCCAGCAGCTTAGACAGGGGCTGGGAGACCCAGTACTTC.

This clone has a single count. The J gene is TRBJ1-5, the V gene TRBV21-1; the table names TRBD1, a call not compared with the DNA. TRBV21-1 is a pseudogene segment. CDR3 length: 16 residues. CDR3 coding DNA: TGTGCCAGCAGCAAAGACAGGGTTTGGAGCAATCAGCCCCAGCATTTT. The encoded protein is CASSKDRVWSNQPQHF.

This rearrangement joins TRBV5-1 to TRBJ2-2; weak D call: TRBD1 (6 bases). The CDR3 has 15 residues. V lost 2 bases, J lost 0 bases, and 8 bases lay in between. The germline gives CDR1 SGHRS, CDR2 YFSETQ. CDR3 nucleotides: TGCGCCAGCAGCTTCAGGACAGCGAACACCGGGGAGCTGTTTTTT. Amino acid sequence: CASSFRTANTGELFF. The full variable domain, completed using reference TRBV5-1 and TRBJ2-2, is KAGVTQTPRYLIKTRGQQVTLSCSPISGHRSVSWYQQTPGQGLQFLFEYFSETQRNKGNFPGRFSGRQFSNSRSEMNVSTLELGDSALYLCASSFRTANTGELFFGEGSRLTVL.

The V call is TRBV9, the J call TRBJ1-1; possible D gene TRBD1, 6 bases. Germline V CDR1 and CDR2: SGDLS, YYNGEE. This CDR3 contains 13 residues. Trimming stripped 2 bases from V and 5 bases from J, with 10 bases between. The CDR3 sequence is CASSVIQGTEAFF. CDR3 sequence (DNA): TGTGCCAGCAGCGTCATACAGGGAACTGAAGCTTTCTTT.

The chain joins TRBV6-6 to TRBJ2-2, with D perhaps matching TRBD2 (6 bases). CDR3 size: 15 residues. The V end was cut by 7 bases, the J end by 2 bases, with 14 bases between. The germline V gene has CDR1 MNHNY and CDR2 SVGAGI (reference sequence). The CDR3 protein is CASNSPLANTGELFF. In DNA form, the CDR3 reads TGTGCCAGCAACAGCCCACTAGCCAACACCGGGGAGCTGTTTTTT.

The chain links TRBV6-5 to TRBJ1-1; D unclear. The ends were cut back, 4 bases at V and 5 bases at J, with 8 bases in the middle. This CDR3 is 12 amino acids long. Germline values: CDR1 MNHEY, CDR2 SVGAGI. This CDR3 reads CASSFGETEAFF. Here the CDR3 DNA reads TGTGCCAGCAGTTTCGGTGAGACTGAAGCTTTCTTT.

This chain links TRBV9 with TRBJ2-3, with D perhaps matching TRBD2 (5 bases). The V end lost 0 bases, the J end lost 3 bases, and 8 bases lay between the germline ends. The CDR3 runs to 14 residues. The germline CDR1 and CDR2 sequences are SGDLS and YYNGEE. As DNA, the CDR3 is TGTGCCAGCAGCGTAGCGGGAATAACAGATACGCAGTATTTT. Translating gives CASSVAGITDTQYF.

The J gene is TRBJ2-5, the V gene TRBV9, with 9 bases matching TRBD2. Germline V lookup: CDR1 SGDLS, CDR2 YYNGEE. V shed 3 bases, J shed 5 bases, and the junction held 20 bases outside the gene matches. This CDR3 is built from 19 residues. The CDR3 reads CASSAPRASGEWGFETQYF. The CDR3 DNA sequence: TGTGCCAGCAGCGCCCCAAGGGCTAGCGGGGAGTGGGGCTTCGAGACCCAGTACTTC.

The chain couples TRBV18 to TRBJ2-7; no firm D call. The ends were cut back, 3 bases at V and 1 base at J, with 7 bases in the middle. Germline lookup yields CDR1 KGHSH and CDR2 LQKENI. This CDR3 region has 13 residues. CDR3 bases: TGTGCCAGCTCACCGCGTGATTCCTACGAGCAGTACTTC. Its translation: CASSPRDSYEQYF.

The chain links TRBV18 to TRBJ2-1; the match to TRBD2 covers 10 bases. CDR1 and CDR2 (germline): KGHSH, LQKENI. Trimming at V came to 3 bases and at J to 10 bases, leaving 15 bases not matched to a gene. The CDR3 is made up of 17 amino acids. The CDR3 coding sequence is TGTGCCAGCTCACCCGGCCAGGGGATGAGACTAGCGGGCGAGCAGTTCTTC. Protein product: CASSPGQGMRLAGEQFF.

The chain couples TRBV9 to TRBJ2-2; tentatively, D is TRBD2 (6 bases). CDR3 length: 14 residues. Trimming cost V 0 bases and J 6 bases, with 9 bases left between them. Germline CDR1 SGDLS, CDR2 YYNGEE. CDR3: CASSVGSGPGELFF. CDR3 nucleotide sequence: TGTGCCAGCAGCGTAGGGAGCGGGCCCGGGGAGCTGTTTTTT.

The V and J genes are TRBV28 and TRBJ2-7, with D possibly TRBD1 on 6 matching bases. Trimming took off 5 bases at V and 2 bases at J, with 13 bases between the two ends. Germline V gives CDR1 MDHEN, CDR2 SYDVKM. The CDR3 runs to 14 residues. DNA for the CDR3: TGTGCCAGCAGTAAGGGGGTCAGTCCCTACGAGCAGTACTTC. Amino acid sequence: CASSKGVSPYEQYF.

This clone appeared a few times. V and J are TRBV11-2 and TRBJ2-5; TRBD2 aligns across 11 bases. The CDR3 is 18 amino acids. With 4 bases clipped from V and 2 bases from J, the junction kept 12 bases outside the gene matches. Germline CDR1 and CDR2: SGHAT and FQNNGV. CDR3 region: CASSYTINSGRDQETQYF. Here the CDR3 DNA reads TGTGCCAGCAGCTATACAATCAATAGCGGGAGGGATCAAGAGACCCAGTACTTC.

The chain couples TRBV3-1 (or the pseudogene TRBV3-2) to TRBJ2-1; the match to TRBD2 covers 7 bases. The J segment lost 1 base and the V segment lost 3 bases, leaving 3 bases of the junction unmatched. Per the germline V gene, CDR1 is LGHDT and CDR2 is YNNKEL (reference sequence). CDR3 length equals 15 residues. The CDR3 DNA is TGTGCCAGCAGCCATGGGGGGGGATCCTACAATGAGCAGTTCTTC. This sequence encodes CASSHGGGSYNEQFF.

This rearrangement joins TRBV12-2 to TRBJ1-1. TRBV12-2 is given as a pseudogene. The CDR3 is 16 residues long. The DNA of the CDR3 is TGTGCAAGTCGCTTGACTCTACACCACCAGAACACTGAAGCTTTCTTT. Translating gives CASRLTLHHQNTEAFF.

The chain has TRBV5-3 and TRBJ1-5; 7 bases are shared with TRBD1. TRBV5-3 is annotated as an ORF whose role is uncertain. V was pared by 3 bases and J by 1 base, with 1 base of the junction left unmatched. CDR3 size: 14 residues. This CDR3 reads CARSSTGSNQPQHF. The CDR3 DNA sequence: TGTGCCAGAAGCTCGACAGGGAGCAATCAGCCCCAGCATTTT.

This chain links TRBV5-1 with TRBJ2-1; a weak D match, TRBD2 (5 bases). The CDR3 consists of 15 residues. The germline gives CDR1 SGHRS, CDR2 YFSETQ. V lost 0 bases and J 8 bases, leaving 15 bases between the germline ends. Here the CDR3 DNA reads TGCGCCAGCAGCTTGGCTGTTGGGGAGAGGGATGAGCAGTTCTTC. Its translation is CASSLAVGERDEQFF.